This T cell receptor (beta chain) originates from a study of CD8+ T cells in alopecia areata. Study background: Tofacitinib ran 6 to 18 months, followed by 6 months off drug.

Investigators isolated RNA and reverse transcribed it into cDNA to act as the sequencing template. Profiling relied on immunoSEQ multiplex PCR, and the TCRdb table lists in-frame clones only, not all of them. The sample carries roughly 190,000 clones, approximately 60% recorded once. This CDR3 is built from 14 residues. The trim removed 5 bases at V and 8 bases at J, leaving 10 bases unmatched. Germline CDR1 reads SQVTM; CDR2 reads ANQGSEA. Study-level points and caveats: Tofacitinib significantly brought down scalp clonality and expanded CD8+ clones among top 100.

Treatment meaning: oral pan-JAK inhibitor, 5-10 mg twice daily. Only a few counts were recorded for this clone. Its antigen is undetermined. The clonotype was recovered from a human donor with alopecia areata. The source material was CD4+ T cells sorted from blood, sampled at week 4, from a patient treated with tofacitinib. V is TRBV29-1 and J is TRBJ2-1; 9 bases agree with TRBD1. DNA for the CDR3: TGCAGCGTTCAACAGGGGGCCTATAGCGATGAGCAGTTCTTC. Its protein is CSVQQGAYSDEQFF.